This TCR beta chain emerged from a study of blood T cell repertoires in COVID-19. Study information: Acute and convalescent COVID-19 samples came from the United States, Italy and Spain. Sample material is recorded as cDNA or gDNA derived from T cells, B-cell-depleted T cells, or PBMCs.

Germline lookup yields CDR1 SGHDT and CDR2 YYEEEE. The CDR3 length is 15 residues. Unmatched junction bases numbered 6, after V lost 0 bases and J lost 4 bases. Original analysis: Using reference gene primer amplification, nucleated cell counts were estimated. Profiled with immunoSEQ multiplex PCR; TCRdb holds only in-frame clones, not every one. V and J calls and clone size are copied from that table; D and trimming were computed from the DNA. Of around 250,000 clones listed, more than 75% are singletons. The V and J genes are TRBV5-6 and TRBJ2-7; TRBD2 agrees at 8 bases. The clonotype comes from an older woman with active or convalescent COVID-19. The material sequenced was peripheral blood. CDR3 in DNA: TGTGCCAGCAGCTTGGTGGGACTAGTTAGGTACGAGCAGTACTTC. Amino acid sequence: CASSLVGLVRYEQYF. The full variable domain, with the rest looked up from reference TRBV5-6 and TRBJ2-7, is DAGVTQSPTHLIKTRGQQVTLRCSPKSGHDTVSWYQQALGQGPQFIFQYYEEEERQRGNFPDRFSGHQFPNYSSELNVNALLLGDSALYLCASSLVGLVRYEQYFGPGTRLTVT.